These T cell receptor beta chains were read from a single sample in a study of blood T cell repertoires in COVID-19. Using immunoSEQ multiplex PCR, the repertoire was profiled, and TCRdb retains in-frame clones only, with some absent. Of 170,000 or so clones listed, approximately 86% are singletons. The sample consisted of peripheral blood. The receptors come from a man aged 50 or older with active or convalescent COVID-19. The CDR3 runs from the conserved cysteine through the conserved F or W. The D gene is left open where the match is weak. Only some rows state a clone size, as once, few, many or a class for expanded clones.

>.|TRBV7-3|TRBJ2-5|.
CASSLRGGGGIGETQYF
TGTGCCAGCAGCTTAAGGGGGGGCGGCGGGATAGGGGAGACCCAGTACTTC
>.|TRBV19|TRBJ2-1|.
CASSSTRDSSWNEQFF
TGTGCCAGTAGTTCTACCAGAGACTCGAGTTGGAATGAGCAGTTCTTC
>.|TRBV6-6|TRBJ1-2|.
CASSYERAGGYTF
TGTGCCAGCAGTTACGAGAGGGCAGGTGGCTACACCTTC
>TRBD1|TRBV6-6|TRBJ1-5|.
CASSSRGQAHQPQHF
TGTGCCAGCAGTTCCCGTGGACAGGCTCATCAGCCCCAGCATTTT
>.|TRBV15|TRBJ1-2|.
CATSRDLPDGYTF
TGTGCCACCAGCAGAGATCTCCCGGATGGCTACACCTTC
>TRBD2|TRBV3-1/TRBV3-2|TRBJ2-3|few
CASSRWTSGRRVTDTQYF
TGTGCCAGCAGCCGATGGACTAGCGGGAGGAGGGTGACAGATACGCAGTATTTT
>.|TRBV3-1/TRBV3-2|TRBJ2-3|.
CASSQPLGGRGTDTQYF
TGTGCCAGCAGCCAACCCCTCGGGGGGCGAGGCACAGATACGCAGTATTTT
>TRBD1|TRBV7-9|TRBJ1-2|few
CASSFGTGDYGYTF
TGTGCCAGCAGCTTCGGGACAGGGGACTATGGCTACACCTTC
>TRBD1|TRBV19|TRBJ1-1|once
CASKGTGDTEAFF
TGTGCCAGTAAGGGGACAGGGGACACTGAAGCTTTCTTT
>.|TRBV5-8|TRBJ1-1|.
CASSAVRTDLNTEAFF
TGTGCCAGCAGCGCGGTCAGGACAGATTTGAACACTGAAGCTTTCTTT
>TRBD2|TRBV7-8|TRBJ2-3|.
CASSVTIAGGQDTQYF
TGTGCCAGCAGCGTCACGATAGCGGGGGGGCAAGATACGCAGTATTTT
>.|TRBV3-1/TRBV3-2|TRBJ2-7|.
CASSQPPSVEQYF
TGTGCCAGCAGCCAACCACCGTCGGTCGAGCAGTACTTC
>TRBD1|TRBV18|TRBJ2-1|.
CASSLDRANEQFF
TGTGCCAGCTCCCTGGACAGGGCGAATGAGCAGTTCTTC
>.|TRBV14|TRBJ2-7|.
CASSQIREFNEQYF
TGTGCCAGCAGCCAAATTCGGGAGTTTAACGAGCAGTACTTC
>.|TRBV5-4|TRBJ2-5|.
CASSLNTGQRETQYF
TGTGCCAGCAGCTTGAATACGGGTCAGCGGGAGACCCAGTACTTC
>TRBD1|TRBV11-3|TRBJ2-5|.
CASSTHRGRETQYF
TGTGCCAGCAGCACTCACAGGGGGCGGGAGACCCAGTACTTC
>.|TRBV3-1/TRBV3-2|TRBJ1-2|.
CASSQSQIYGYTF
TGTGCCAGCAGCCAATCACAGATCTATGGCTACACCTTC
>.|TRBV6-6|TRBJ1-1|.
CASSHQTNQGAFF
TGTGCCAGCAGCCACCAGACAAACCAGGGAGCTTTCTTT
>TRBD2|TRBV11-3|TRBJ2-1|few
CASSLAGGVGEQFF
TGTGCCAGCAGCTTAGCGGGGGGAGTAGGAGAGCAGTTCTTC
>TRBD2|TRBV14|TRBJ2-1|.
CASSWTSGASYNEQFF
TGTGCCAGCAGCTGGACTAGCGGGGCCTCCTACAATGAGCAGTTCTTC
>TRBD2|TRBV7-2|TRBJ2-7|.
CASTLGGLAGGLYEQYF
TGTGCCAGCACCCTAGGGGGACTAGCGGGGGGACTCTACGAGCAGTACTTC
>TRBD2|TRBV5-4|TRBJ2-1|.
CASSLTSGAYNEQFF
TGTGCCAGCAGCTTGACTAGCGGGGCTTACAATGAGCAGTTCTTC
>TRBD1|TRBV27|TRBJ1-5|.
CASSFVDRGDQPQHF
TGTGCCAGCAGTTTCGTGGACAGGGGCGATCAGCCCCAGCATTTT
>.|TRBV6-5|TRBJ2-7|.
CASTGQLDNEQYF
TGTGCCAGCACTGGTCAGCTCGACAACGAGCAGTACTTC
>.|TRBV6-4|TRBJ1-5|few
CASSKEVNQPQHF
TGTGCCAGCAGCAAGGAGGTTAATCAGCCCCAGCATTTT
>TRBD1|TRBV7-9|TRBJ2-7|.
CASSPDRGEQYF
TGTGCCAGCAGCCCCGACAGGGGCGAGCAGTACTTC
>TRBD2|TRBV28|TRBJ2-7|.
CASSSPSGGISYEQYF
TGTGCCAGCAGCTCACCTAGCGGGGGGATCTCCTACGAGCAGTACTTC
>.|TRBV4-2|TRBJ2-7|.
CASSQYSLGRTYEQYF
TGTGCCAGCAGCCAATACAGTCTTGGTAGGACCTACGAGCAGTACTTC
>.|TRBV11-3|TRBJ1-4|.
CASSFAYGWDEKLFF
TGTGCCAGCAGCTTTGCATACGGGTGGGATGAAAAACTGTTTTTT
>.|TRBV19|TRBJ2-5|few
CASSIGGLEETQYF
TGTGCCAGTAGTATAGGGGGACTGGAGGAGACCCAGTACTTC
>TRBD1|TRBV6-5|TRBJ1-4|.
CASSYEQGLIEKLFF
TGTGCCAGCAGCTACGAACAGGGGCTCATTGAAAAACTGTTTTTT
>.|TRBV13|TRBJ2-7|few
CASSLAPADGGSSYEQYF
TGTGCCAGCAGCTTAGCGCCTGCAGACGGAGGAAGCTCCTACGAGCAGTACTTC
>.|TRBV6-5|TRBJ1-4|.
CASRPGGVTEKLFF
TGTGCCAGCAGGCCCGGGGGAGTAACTGAAAAACTGTTTTTT
>.|TRBV9|TRBJ1-1|.
CASSPRFRVNTEAFF
TGTGCCAGCAGCCCCCGTTTCAGGGTGAACACTGAAGCTTTCTTT
>.|TRBV12-3/TRBV12-4|TRBJ1-1|.
CASSASEAFF
TGTGCCAGCTCCGCTAGTGAAGCTTTCTTT
>TRBD1|TRBV3-1/TRBV3-2|TRBJ2-7|.
CASSQVPGGSYEQYF
TGTGCCAGCAGCCAAGTTCCAGGGGGCTCCTACGAGCAGTACTTC
>.|TRBV2|TRBJ2-7|.
CASSQTGYEQYF
TGTGCCAGCAGTCAAACAGGGTACGAGCAGTACTTC
>.|TRBV9|TRBJ2-5|.
CASSVAVGKQETQYF
TGTGCCAGCAGCGTAGCGGTCGGGAAACAAGAGACCCAGTACTTC
>TRBD2|TRBV7-4|TRBJ2-1|.
CACPGLAGRPYNEQFF
TGTGCCTGCCCGGGACTAGCGGGCCGACCATACAATGAGCAGTTCTTC
>TRBD2|TRBV27|TRBJ2-7|few
CASSISPQRGGYEQYF
TGTGCCAGCAGTATCTCCCCCCAGCGGGGTGGCTACGAGCAGTACTTC
>.|TRBV12-3/TRBV12-4|TRBJ1-2|few
CASSRPRDSYTF
TGTGCCAGCAGTCGACCCAGGGATAGCTACACCTTC
>TRBD1|TRBV7-2|TRBJ1-6|.
CASSDLTPGQNNSPLHF
TGTGCCAGCAGCGACTTAACTCCGGGACAGAATAATTCACCCCTCCACTTT
>TRBD2|TRBV5-1|TRBJ2-3|.
CASSGRTSLRTDTQYF
TGCGCCAGCAGCGGGAGGACTAGTCTCCGGACAGATACGCAGTATTTT
>.|TRBV6-5|TRBJ2-2|.
CASEGGYTGELFF
TGTGCCAGCGAGGGGGGGTACACCGGGGAGCTGTTTTTT
>.|TRBV3-1/TRBV3-2|TRBJ1-1|.
CASSHGRGNTEAFF
TGTGCCAGCAGCCATGGCAGGGGGAACACTGAAGCTTTCTTT
>TRBD1|TRBV19|TRBJ2-3|.
CASSTPDRGTDTQYF
TGTGCCAGTAGTACCCCCGACAGGGGAACAGATACGCAGTATTTT
>.|TRBV25-1|TRBJ1-4|.
CATTGTNEKLFF
TGTGCCACCACAGGGACTAATGAAAAACTGTTTTTT